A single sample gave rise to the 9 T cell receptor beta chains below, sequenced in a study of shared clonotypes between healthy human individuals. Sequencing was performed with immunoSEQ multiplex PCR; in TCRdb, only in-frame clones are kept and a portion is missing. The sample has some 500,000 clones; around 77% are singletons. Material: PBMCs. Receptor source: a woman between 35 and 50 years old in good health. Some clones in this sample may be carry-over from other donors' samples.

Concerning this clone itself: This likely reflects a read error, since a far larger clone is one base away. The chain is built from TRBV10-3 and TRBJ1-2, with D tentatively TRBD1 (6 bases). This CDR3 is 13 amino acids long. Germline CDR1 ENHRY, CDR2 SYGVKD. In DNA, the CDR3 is TGTGCCACCGACGAACTTGGACAGAATGGCTACGCCTTC. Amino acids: CATDELGQNGYAF.

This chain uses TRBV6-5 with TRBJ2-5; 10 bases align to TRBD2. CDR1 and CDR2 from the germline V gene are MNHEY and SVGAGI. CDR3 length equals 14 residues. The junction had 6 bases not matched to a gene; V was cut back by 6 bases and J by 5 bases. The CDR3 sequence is CASRALAGRETQYF. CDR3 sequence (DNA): TGTGCCAGCAGGGCACTAGCGGGAAGGGAGACCCAGTACTTC.

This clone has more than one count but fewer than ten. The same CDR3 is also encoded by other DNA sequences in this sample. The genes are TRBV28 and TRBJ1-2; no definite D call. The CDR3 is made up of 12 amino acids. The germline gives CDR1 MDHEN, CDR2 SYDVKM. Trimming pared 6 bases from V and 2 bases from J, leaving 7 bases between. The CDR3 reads CASRPSNYGYTF. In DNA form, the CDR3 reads TGTGCCAGCAGGCCGTCAAACTATGGCTACACCTTC.

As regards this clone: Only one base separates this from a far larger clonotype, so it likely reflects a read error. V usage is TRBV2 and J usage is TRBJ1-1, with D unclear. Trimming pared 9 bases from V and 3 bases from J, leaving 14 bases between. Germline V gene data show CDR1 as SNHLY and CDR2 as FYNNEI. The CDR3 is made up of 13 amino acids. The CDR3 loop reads CASRKTVDTEAFF. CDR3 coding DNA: TGTGCCAGTCGAAAAACAGTGGACACTGAAGCTTTCTTT.

CDR3 amino acids: CASSLEVQLGYGYTF. The CDR3 nucleotides read TGTGCCAGCAGCTTGGAGGTACAGCTTGGCTATGGCTACACCTTC. The V call is TRBV5-4, the J call TRBJ1-2, with unresolved D. Germline lookup yields CDR1 SGHNT and CDR2 YYREEE (reference sequence). This CDR3 comprises 15 residues. Trimming took off 0 bases at V and 4 bases at J, with 13 bases between the two ends.

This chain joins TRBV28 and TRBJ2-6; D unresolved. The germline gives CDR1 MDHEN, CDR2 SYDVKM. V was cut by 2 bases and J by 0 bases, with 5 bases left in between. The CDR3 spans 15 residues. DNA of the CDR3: TGTGCCAGCAGTTTAACTGACTCTGGGGCCAACGTCCTGACTTTC. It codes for CASSLTDSGANVLTF.

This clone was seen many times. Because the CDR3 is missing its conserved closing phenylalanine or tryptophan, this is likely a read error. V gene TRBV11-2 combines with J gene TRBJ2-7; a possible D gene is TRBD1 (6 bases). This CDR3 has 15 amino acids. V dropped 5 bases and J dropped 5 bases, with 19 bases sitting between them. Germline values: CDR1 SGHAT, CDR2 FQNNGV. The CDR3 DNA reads TGTGCCAGCAGCCGAACAGGGCTTCCAGTGAACGAGCAGTACTTA. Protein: CASSRTGLPVNEQYL.

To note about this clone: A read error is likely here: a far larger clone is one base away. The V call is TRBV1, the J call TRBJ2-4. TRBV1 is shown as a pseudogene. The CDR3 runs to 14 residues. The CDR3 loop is CTSSQGPPRTIHYF. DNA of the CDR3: TGCACCAGCAGCCAAGGCCCCCCTCGGACCATTCACTACTTC.

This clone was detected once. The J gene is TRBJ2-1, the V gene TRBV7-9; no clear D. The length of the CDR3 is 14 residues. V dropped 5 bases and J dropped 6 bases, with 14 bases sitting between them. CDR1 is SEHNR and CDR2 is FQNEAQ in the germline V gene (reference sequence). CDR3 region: CASSPRSLGNEQFF. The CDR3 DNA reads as TGTGCCAGCAGCCCGCGGAGCTTAGGCAATGAGCAGTTCTTC.